This note documents a single T cell receptor beta chain sequence. Its recognized antigen is unknown. No base quality information exists; no much larger clone differs at one position. The data were taken from a study of control samples from healthy donors and cancer patients (dated by TCRdb to about 2020). Reading the germline V gene (reference sequence) gives CDR1 SGHKS and CDR2 YYEKEE. The junction shows trimming of 4 bases on V and 3 bases on J, and the gene matches do not reach 4 bases of it. The CDR3 goes from the cysteine to the phenylalanine over 15 residues. Of all the DNA, just the CDR3 is kept, 45 bases in frame from base 1. The library was made by the immunoSEQ multiplex PCR assay. TCRdb's version of the immuneACCESS table is confined to in-frame rearrangements and falls short of the full clone set. An unresolved V gene accounts for under half of the shortfall where checked; the remainder is of unknown origin. This sample holds about 89,000 clones; roughly nine tenths were observed only once. The ten largest make up around 21% of the sample.

Rearrangement joined TRBV5-5 to TRBJ1-2; 12 bases in between match TRBD1. The specimen sequenced was blood. This sequence was found in a man younger than 40 in good health. CDR3 loop: CASSGGTGGDYGYTF. The sequenced DNA: TGTGCCAGCAGCGGGGGGACAGGGGGCGACTATGGCTACACCTTC.